This T cell receptor beta chain emerged from a study of monozygotic twins with inflammatory bowel disease. TCRdb re-analyzed the 5' RACE reads; it lists each CDR3 protein once, without DNA. This sample's table has more than 120,000 distinct CDR3 sequences. On this clonotype itself: Its antigen is not identified.

Study conclusions and caveats: IBD patients, compared with healthy twins, shared fewer clonotypes with others (especially with disease activity).

This sequence originates from a human donor with ulcerative colitis or Crohn's disease, or a healthy co-twin of an affected twin (not recorded which). The sequenced sample was blood.

CDR3 loop: CASSPTGSRETQYF. This sequence joins TRBV18 and TRBJ2-5; checking the TCRdb D call of TRBD1 is not possible without DNA. In germline, CDR1 is KGHSH, CDR2 LQKENI. CDR3 size: 14 residues.